Below, 5 T cell receptor beta chains from the same sample are listed, as sequenced in a study of cytomegalovirus exposure and HLA in healthy donors. PCR amplification relied on 60 Vbeta primers (plus 13 Jbeta primers). Assay used: immunoSEQ multiplex PCR; TCRdb lists only in-frame clones, some missing. The repertoire consists of roughly 62,000 clones, with roughly 77% occurring once and the leading ten covering 5% to 7%. Sequenced input: PBMCs. The receptor set was obtained from a woman in her twenties or thirties in good health and CMV-seronegative.

In this sample, this clone turned up once. This rearrangement joins TRBV6-5 to TRBJ2-1, with unresolved D. Trimming took 6 bases from V and 7 from J, leaving 13 bases between them. Germline CDR1 reads MNHEY; CDR2 reads SVGAGI. The CDR3 is 13 residues long. Here the CDR3 reads CASSPGDLNEQFF. DNA for the CDR3: TGTGCCAGCAGCCCCGGAGACTTAAATGAGCAGTTCTTC.

CDR3 region: CASSPGQGLFYEQYF. CDR3 DNA sequence: TGTGCCAGCTCTCCAGGACAGGGTTTGTTCTACGAGCAGTACTTC. The V and J genes are TRBV18 and TRBJ2-7, with TRBD1 matching 8 bases. J lost 3 bases, V lost 6 bases, and 10 bases had no gene match. The CDR3 runs to 15 residues. CDR1 KGHSH and CDR2 LQKENI come from the germline V gene.

In its sample, this clone was seen once. The V gene is TRBV18, the J gene TRBJ2-6; no clear D gene. V gave up 3 bases and J gave up 0 bases, with 3 bases separating them. This CDR3 comprises 14 residues. The germline CDR1 and CDR2 sequences are KGHSH and LQKENI. This chain's CDR3 is CASSPASGANVLTF. The CDR3, as DNA: TGTGCCAGCTCACCGGCCTCTGGGGCCAACGTCCTGACTTTC.

J is TRBJ2-7 and V is TRBV28, with D perhaps matching TRBD2 (7 bases). The CDR3 is 16 residues long. Germline CDR1 is MDHEN and CDR2 is SYDVKM. The V end lost 5 bases, the J end lost 7 bases, and 24 bases lay between the germline ends. CDR3 sequence reads: CASSTVGGRVYEEQYF. CDR3 bases: TGTGCCAGCAGTACCGTGGGGGGGCGCGTGTACGAGGAGCAGTACTTC.

V usage is TRBV28 and J usage is TRBJ2-5, with D perhaps matching TRBD2 (5 bases). This CDR3 comprises 13 residues. Germline lookup yields CDR1 MDHEN and CDR2 SYDVKM. The V end lost 3 bases, the J end lost 4 bases, and 9 bases lay between the germline ends. The CDR3 loop is CASSFRAAETQYF. DNA of the CDR3: TGTGCCAGCAGTTTTCGAGCGGCAGAGACCCAGTACTTC.